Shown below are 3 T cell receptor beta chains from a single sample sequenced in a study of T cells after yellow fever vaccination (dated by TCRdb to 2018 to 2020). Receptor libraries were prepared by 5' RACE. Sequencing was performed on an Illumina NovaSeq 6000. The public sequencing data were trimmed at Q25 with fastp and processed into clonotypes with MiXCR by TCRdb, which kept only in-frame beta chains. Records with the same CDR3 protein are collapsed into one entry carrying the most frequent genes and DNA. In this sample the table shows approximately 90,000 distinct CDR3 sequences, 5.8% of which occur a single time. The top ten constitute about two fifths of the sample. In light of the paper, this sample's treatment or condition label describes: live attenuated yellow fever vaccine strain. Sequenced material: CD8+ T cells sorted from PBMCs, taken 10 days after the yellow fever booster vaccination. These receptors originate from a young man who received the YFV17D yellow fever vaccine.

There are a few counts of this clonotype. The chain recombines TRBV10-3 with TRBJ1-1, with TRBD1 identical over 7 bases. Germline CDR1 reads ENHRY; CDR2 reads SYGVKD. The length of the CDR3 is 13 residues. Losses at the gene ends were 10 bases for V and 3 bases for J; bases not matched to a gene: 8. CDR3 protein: CATRDTGDTEAFF. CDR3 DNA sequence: TGTGCCACCCGCGACACAGGGGACACTGAAGCTTTCTTT.

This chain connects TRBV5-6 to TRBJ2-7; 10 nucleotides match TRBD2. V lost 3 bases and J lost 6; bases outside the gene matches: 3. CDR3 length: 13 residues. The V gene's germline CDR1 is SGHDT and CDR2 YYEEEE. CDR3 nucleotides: TGTGCCAGCAGCTCGGGACTAGCGCTCGAGCAGTACGTC. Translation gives CASSSGLALEQYV.

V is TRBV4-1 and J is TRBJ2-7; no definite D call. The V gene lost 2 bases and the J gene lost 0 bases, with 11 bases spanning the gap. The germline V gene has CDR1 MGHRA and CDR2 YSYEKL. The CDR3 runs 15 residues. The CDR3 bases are TGCGCCAGCAGCCAAAGGCTAGATAGCTCCTACGAGCAGTACGTC. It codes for CASSQRLDSSYEQYV.